This T cell receptor (beta chain) was sequenced during a study of low-dose radiotherapy and immunotherapy resistance in tumors. Study as a whole: Cohort 1 was treated with 0.5 Gy per fraction at 2-week intervals, amounting to 6.5 Gy overall.

This CDR3 has 11 residues. V was trimmed by 7 bases and J by 8 bases, leaving 11 bases between them. From germline, CDR1 is MDHEN and CDR2 SYDVKM. This clonotype appeared many times. Gene-specific TRAV and TRBV primers were used for first-strand cDNA, covering alpha and beta chains. The authors amplified TCRs for approximately 20 PCR cycles with a constant-region primer and a V-primer adapter. TCRdb ran MiXCR on the reads and lists one entry per CDR3 protein. Here the sample spans 60,000 or so distinct CDR3 sequences, about 25% being singletons. This sample's time point: before trial treatment. This specimen was PBMCs, taken before treatment. The gene calls are TRBV28 and TRBJ1-2; D remains ambiguous. The sequence was obtained from a male donor with rectosigmoid adenocarcinoma. The CDR3 coding sequence is TGTGCCAGCAATCCGGGTGACGGCTACACCTTC. Translating gives CASNPGDGYTF.